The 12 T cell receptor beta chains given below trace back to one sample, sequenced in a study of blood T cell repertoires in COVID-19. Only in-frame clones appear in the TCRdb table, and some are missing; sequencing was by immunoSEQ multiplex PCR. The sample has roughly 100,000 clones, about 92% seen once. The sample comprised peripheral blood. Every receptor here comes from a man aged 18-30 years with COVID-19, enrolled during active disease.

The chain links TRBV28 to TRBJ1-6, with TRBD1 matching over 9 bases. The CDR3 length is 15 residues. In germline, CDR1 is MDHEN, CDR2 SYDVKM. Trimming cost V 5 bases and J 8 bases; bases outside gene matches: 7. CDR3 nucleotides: TGTGCCAGCAGTCCGCGGACAGGGGTCGATTCACCCCTCCACTTT. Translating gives CASSPRTGVDSPLHF.

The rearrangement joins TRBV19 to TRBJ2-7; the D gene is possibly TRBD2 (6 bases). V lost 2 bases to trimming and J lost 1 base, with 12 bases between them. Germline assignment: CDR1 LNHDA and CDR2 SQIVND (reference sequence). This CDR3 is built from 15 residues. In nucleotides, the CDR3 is TGTGCCAGTAGTATACTCTGGGGGAGGTCCTACGAGCAGTACTTC. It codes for CASSILWGRSYEQYF.

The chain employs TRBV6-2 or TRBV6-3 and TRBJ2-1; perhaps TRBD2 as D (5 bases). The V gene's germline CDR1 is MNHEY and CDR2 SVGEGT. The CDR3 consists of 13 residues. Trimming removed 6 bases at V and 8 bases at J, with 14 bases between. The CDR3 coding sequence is TGTGCCAGCAGCCATACTAGTAACCATGAGCAGTTCTTC. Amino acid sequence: CASSHTSNHEQFF.

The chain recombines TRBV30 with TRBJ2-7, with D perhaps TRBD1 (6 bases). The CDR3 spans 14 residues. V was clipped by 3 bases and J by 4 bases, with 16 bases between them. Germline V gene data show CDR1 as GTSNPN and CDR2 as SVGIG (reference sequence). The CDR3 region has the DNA TGTGCCTGGAGAAGACTCGGGACATTTTACGAGCAGTACTTC. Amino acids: CAWRRLGTFYEQYF.

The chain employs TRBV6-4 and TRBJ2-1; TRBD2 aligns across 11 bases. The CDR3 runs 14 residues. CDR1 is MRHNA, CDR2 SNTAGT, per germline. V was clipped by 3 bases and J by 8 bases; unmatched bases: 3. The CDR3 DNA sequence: TGTGCCAGCAGTGAACTAGCGGGGGTGGATGAGCAGTTCTTC. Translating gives CASSELAGVDEQFF.

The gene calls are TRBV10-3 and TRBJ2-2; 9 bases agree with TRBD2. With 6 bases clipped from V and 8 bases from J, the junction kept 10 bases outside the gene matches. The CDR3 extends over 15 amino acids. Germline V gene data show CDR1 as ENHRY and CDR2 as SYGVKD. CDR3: CAIRGLAQEGGELFF. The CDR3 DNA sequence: TGTGCCATCAGGGGACTAGCCCAAGAGGGTGGGGAGCTGTTTTTT.

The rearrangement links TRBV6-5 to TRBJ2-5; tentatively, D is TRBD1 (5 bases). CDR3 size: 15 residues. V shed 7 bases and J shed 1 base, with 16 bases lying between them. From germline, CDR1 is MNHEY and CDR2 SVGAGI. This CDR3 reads CASKQAGPPQETQYF. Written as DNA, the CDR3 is TGTGCCAGCAAGCAGGCAGGGCCCCCCCAAGAGACCCAGTACTTC.

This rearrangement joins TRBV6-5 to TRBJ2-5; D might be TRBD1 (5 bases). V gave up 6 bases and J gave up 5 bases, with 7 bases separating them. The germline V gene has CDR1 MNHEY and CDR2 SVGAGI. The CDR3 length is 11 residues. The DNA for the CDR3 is TGTGCCAGCAGACAGGCGGAGACCCAGTACTTC. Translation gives CASRQAETQYF.

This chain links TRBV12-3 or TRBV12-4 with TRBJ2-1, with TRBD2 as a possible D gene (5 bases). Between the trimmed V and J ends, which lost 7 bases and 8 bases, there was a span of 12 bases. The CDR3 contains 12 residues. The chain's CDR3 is CASISPGDEQFF. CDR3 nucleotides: TGTGCCAGCATCTCCCCCGGGGATGAGCAGTTCTTC.

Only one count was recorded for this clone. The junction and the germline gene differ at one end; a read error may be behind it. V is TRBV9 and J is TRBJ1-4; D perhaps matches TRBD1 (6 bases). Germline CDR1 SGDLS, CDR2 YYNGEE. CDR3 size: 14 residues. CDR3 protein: CASSVTQGNEKLLF. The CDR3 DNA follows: TGTGCCAGCAGCGTTACCCAGGGGAATGAAAAACTGCTTTTT.

The CDR3 here is CAIREGTGGSMNTEAFF. DNA for the CDR3: TGTGCCATCAGGGAGGGGACAGGCGGGTCCATGAACACTGAAGCTTTCTTT. The V and J genes are TRBV10-3 and TRBJ1-1; 8 nucleotides align to TRBD1. Germline values: CDR1 ENHRY, CDR2 SYGVKD. The J segment lost 0 bases and the V segment lost 6 bases, leaving 12 bases of the junction unmatched. The CDR3 spans 17 residues.

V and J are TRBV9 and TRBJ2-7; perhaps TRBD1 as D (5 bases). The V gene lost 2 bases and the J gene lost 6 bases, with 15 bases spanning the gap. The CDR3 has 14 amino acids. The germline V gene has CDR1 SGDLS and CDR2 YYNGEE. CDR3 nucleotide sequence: TGTGCCAGCAGCGTGCAGGGTACCTCGAGCGAGCAGTACTTC. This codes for CASSVQGTSSEQYF.